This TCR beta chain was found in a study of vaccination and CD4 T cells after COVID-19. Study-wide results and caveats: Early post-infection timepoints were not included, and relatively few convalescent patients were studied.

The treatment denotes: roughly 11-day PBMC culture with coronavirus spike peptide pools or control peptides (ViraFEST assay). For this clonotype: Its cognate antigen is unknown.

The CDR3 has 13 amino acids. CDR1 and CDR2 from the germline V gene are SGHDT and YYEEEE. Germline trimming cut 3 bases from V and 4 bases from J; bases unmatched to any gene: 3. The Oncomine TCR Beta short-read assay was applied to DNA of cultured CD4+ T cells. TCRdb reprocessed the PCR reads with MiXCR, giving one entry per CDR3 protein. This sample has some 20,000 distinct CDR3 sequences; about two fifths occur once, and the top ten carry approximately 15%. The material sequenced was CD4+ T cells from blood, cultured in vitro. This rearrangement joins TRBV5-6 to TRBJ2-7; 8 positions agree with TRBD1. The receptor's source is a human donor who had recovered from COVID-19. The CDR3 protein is CASSSGTGYEQYF. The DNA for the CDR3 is TGTGCCAGCAGCTCCGGGACAGGTTACGAGCAGTACTTC. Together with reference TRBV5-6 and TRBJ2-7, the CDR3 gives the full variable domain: DAGVTQSPTHLIKTRGQQVTLRCSPKSGHDTVSWYQQALGQGPQFIFQYYEEEERQRGNFPDRFSGHQFPNYSSELNVNALLLGDSALYLCASSSGTGYEQYFGPGTRLTVT.